Included here is one T cell receptor beta chain sequence, with context. The CDR3 is made up of 13 amino acids. Germline V lookup: CDR1 SGHRS, CDR2 YFSETQ. The ends were cut back, 0 bases at V and 3 bases at J, with 7 bases in the middle. This entry is derived from a study of blood T cell repertoires in COVID-19. For the study at large: The United States, Italy and Spain provided the acute and convalescent COVID-19 samples. T cells, B-cell-depleted T cells, or PBMCs supplied cDNA or gDNA.

Source study methods: Reference gene primers were amplified, and this amplification served to estimate nucleated cell counts. Profiled with immunoSEQ multiplex PCR; TCRdb holds only in-frame clones, not every one. The DNA gave D and trimming, while V, J and clone size come from that table. The sample holds approximately 110,000 clones, approximately 82% seen once. The sequencing input was peripheral blood. The chain joins TRBV5-1 to TRBJ2-7, with D hard to call. This TCR was sampled from an elderly woman with active or convalescent COVID-19. The CDR3 bases are TGCGCCAGCAGCTTGGTGGCAGACTACGAGCAGTACTTC. Protein sequence: CASSLVADYEQYF.